Below are 10 T cell receptor beta chains sequenced from a single sample in a study of patients and donors after allogeneic stem cell transplantation. TCRdb fed the RT-PCR reads into MiXCR, producing one record per CDR3 protein. The table records 70,000 to 75,000 distinct CDR3 sequences, around 27% of them present only once. Sequencing was done on a sample of blood, either unsorted or a sorted T cell fraction (not recorded which). These receptors all stem from a human donor who was either an allogeneic HSCT recipient or a stem cell or donor lymphocyte infusion donor (not recorded which). It is not recorded whose cells these are; they may come from a transplant donor.

The rearrangement links TRBV19 to TRBJ1-5; no firm D call. CDR1 and CDR2 from the germline V gene are LNHDA and SQIVND (reference sequence). The germline V and J ends were trimmed by 5 bases and 4 bases, with 12 bases remaining between them. This CDR3 has 14 amino acids. CDR3 protein: CASSSRGGNQPQHF. The CDR3 DNA sequence: TGTGCCAGTAGTTCCCGAGGAGGGAATCAGCCCCAGCATTTT.

This chain uses TRBV5-1 with TRBJ2-1, with no clear D. The CDR3 is 15 residues long. Germline CDR1 is SGHRS and CDR2 is YFSETQ. The V and J ends lost 0 bases and 2 bases respectively, with 9 bases between them. The CDR3 protein is CASSLVPRAYNEQFF. The CDR3 DNA reads TGCGCCAGCAGCTTGGTTCCGCGCGCCTACAATGAGCAGTTCTTC.

The chain carries TRBV27 and TRBJ2-3; a weak D match, TRBD1 (5 bases). Germline CDR1 and CDR2: MNHEY and SMNVEV (reference sequence). The V gene lost 3 bases and the J gene lost 6 bases, with 19 bases spanning the gap. This CDR3 contains 16 residues. The CDR3 sequence: CASSLGQVSGVDTQYF. CDR3 sequence (DNA): TGTGCCAGCAGTTTGGGGCAGGTGTCGGGCGTCGATACGCAGTATTTT.

This chain connects TRBV5-1 to TRBJ1-5; perhaps TRBD1 as D (5 bases). From germline, CDR1 is SGHRS and CDR2 YFSETQ. The CDR3 is 16 residues long. Trimming removed 6 bases from V and 5 bases from J, with 21 bases in between. In DNA, the CDR3 is TGCGCCAGCACCTTCTTACCCAGGGATTACGATCAGCCCCAGCATTTT. Residues: CASTFLPRDYDQPQHF. The full variable domain, rest sourced from reference TRBV5-1 and TRBJ1-5, is KAGVTQTPRYLIKTRGQQVTLSCSPISGHRSVSWYQQTPGQGLQFLFEYFSETQRNKGNFPGRFSGRQFSNSRSEMNVSTLELGDSALYLCASTFLPRDYDQPQHFGDGTRLSIL.

The V gene is TRBV6-1, the J gene TRBJ2-7; TRBD1 agrees at 7 bases. This CDR3 contains 14 residues. The trim removed 4 bases at V and 4 bases at J, leaving 7 bases unmatched. Germline V gene data show CDR1 as MNHNS and CDR2 as SASEGT. The CDR3 DNA sequence: TGTGCCAGCAGTGGACGACAGGGCGCATACGAGCAGTACTTC. This translates into CASSGRQGAYEQYF.

The chain is built from TRBV7-6 and TRBJ1-2, with unresolved D. This CDR3 is built from 15 residues. Germline-derived CDR1 and CDR2 are SGHVS and FNYEAQ. Trimming took 1 base from V and 1 from J, leaving 10 bases between them. CDR3 sequence: CASSLVSGVNYGYTF. The CDR3 region has the DNA TGTGCCAGCAGCTTAGTGTCAGGAGTTAACTATGGCTACACCTTC.

V gene TRBV25-1 combines with J gene TRBJ2-1; D is unresolved. The CDR3 has 14 residues. V lost 7 bases and J lost 4, with 14 bases in between. CDR1 and CDR2 from the germline V gene are MGHDK and SYGVNS. CDR3 sequence: CASNPRGPYNEQFF. The CDR3 bases are TGTGCCAGCAACCCGCGCGGCCCATACAATGAGCAGTTCTTC.

CDR3 sequence (DNA): TGTGCCAGTACCATATCGAGAGGGAACACTGAAGCTTTCTTT. This codes for CASTISRGNTEAFF. The genes are TRBV19 and TRBJ1-1; D is unclear. In germline, CDR1 is LNHDA, CDR2 SQIVND (reference sequence). The CDR3 totals 14 residues. Trimming took 7 bases from V and 1 from J, leaving 13 bases between them.

This clonotype was picked up a small number of times. The J gene is TRBJ1-2, the V gene TRBV5-1; tentative D call: TRBD1 (5 bases). CDR1 SGHRS and CDR2 YFSETQ come from the germline V gene. This CDR3 has 17 amino acids. Trimming pared 0 bases from V and 1 base from J, leaving 16 bases between. The CDR3 loop is CASSLVAPKGVNYGYTF. Written as DNA, the CDR3 is TGCGCCAGCAGCTTGGTAGCACCCAAAGGGGTTAACTATGGCTACACCTTC.

This clonotype turned up a few times. The rearrangement uses TRBV5-5 and TRBJ1-1; D is possibly TRBD1 (5 bases). The CDR3 sequence is 14 residues long. V was cut by 4 bases and J by 1 base, with 11 bases left in between. Germline lookup yields CDR1 SGHKS and CDR2 YYEKEE (reference sequence). CDR3 protein: CASSPGRPNTEAFF. The CDR3 DNA reads TGTGCCAGCAGCCCGGGACGGCCGAACACTGAAGCTTTCTTT.